A single sample gave rise to the 7 T cell receptor beta chains below, sequenced in a study of cytomegalovirus exposure and HLA in healthy donors. Primers included in the PCR were 60 Vbeta and 13 Jbeta primers. Using immunoSEQ multiplex PCR, the repertoire was profiled, and TCRdb retains in-frame clones only, with some absent. The data contain about 120,000 clones, about 68% of them singletons. Sequences were obtained from PBMCs. These receptors were taken from a man between 35 and 55 years old in good health and CMV-seropositive.

This sequence joins TRBV4-3 and TRBJ1-4; no clear D. The germline gives CDR1 LGHNA, CDR2 YSLEER. This CDR3 has 15 amino acids. V was shortened by 0 bases and J by 7 bases, with 12 bases between the two germline ends. The CDR3 bases are TGCGCCAGCAGCCAAGAACCTGCTTTCGGTGAAAAACTGTTTTTT. This translates into CASSQEPAFGEKLFF.

The chain couples TRBV15 to TRBJ1-5; D remains ambiguous. Germline values: CDR1 LNHNV, CDR2 YYDKDF (reference sequence). V was shortened by 3 bases and J by 8 bases, with 14 bases between the two germline ends. The CDR3 runs to 14 residues. CDR3: CATSRVTLLEPQHF. The CDR3 nucleotides are TGTGCCACCAGCAGGGTCACTCTTTTGGAGCCCCAGCATTTT.

This clone occurred a few times. The chain carries TRBV13 and TRBJ1-2; the D is unclear. The germline V gene encodes CDR1 PRHDT and CDR2 FYEKMQ (reference sequence). The CDR3 has 14 amino acids. Trimming stripped 2 bases from V and 2 bases from J, with 9 bases between. CDR3 region: CASSLRPGNYGYTF. As DNA, the CDR3 is TGTGCCAGCAGCTTACGCCCGGGGAACTATGGCTACACCTTC.

The CDR3 region has the DNA TGCAGCGTTGACTCCCCGAGTGACGAGCAGTACTTC. Protein: CSVDSPSDEQYF. The chain has TRBV29-1 and TRBJ2-7; no clear D. Per the germline V gene, CDR1 is SQVTM and CDR2 is ANQGSEA. This CDR3 is built from 12 residues. V was trimmed by 3 bases and J by 5 bases, leaving 11 bases between them.

The chain is built from TRBV28 and TRBJ1-1; D remains unclear. This CDR3 is built from 15 residues. V gave up 9 bases and J gave up 1 base, with 18 bases separating them. The germline V gene has CDR1 MDHEN and CDR2 SYDVKM. CDR3 sequence reads: CASLGIGRSNTEAFF. The CDR3 DNA is TGTGCCAGTCTCGGGATAGGACGGTCGAACACTGAAGCTTTCTTT.

The chain links TRBV11-2 to TRBJ2-1; D perhaps matches TRBD1 (5 bases). The CDR3 covers 15 residues. Germline CDR1 SGHAT, CDR2 FQNNGV. V gave up 3 bases and J gave up 5 bases, with 14 bases separating them. DNA for the CDR3: TGTGCCAGCAGCTTCCAGGGTGATACCGACAATGAGCAGTTCTTC. Translation gives CASSFQGDTDNEQFF.

This chain's CDR3 is CASYRGPRDEQYF. The CDR3 DNA sequence: TGTGCCAGCTACAGGGGGCCGAGGGACGAGCAGTACTTC. The chain combines TRBV27 with TRBJ2-7; 9 bases fit TRBD1. Germline lookup yields CDR1 MNHEY and CDR2 SMNVEV (reference sequence). V was pared by 8 bases and J by 5 bases, with 7 bases of the junction left unmatched. The CDR3 loop spans 13 amino acids.